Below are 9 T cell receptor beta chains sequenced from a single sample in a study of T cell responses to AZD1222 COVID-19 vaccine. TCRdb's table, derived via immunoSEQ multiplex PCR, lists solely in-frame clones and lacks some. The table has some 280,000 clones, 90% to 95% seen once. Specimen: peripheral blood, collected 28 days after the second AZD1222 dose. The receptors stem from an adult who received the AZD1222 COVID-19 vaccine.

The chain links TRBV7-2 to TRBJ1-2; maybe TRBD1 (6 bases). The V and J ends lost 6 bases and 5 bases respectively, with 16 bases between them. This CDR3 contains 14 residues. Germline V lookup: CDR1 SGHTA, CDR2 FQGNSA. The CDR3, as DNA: TGTGCCAGCAGAGGTACAGGGAGAGGATATGGCTACACCTTC. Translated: CASRGTGRGYGYTF.

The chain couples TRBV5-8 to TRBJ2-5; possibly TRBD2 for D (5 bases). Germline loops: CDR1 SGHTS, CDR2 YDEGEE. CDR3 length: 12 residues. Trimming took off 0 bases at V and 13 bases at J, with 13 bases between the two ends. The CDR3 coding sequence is TGTGCCAGCAGCTTGGGGAGGAGTGAGGGGTACTTC. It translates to CASSLGRSEGYF.

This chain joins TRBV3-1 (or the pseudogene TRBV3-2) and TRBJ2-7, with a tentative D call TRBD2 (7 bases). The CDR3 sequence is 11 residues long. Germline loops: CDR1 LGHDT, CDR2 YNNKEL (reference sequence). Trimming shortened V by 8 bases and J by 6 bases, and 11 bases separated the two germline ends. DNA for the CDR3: TGTGCCAGCGGGGGGGCGGTCGAGCAGTACTTC. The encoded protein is CASGGAVEQYF.

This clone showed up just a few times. The CDR3 loop reads CASKRKLLNYEQYF. In DNA, the CDR3 is TGCGCCAGCAAACGGAAACTCCTAAACTACGAGCAGTACTTC. The rearrangement joins TRBV4-1 to TRBJ2-7, with unresolved D. This CDR3 region has 14 residues. Germline CDR1 and CDR2: MGHRA and YSYEKL. Between the trimmed V and J ends, which lost 7 bases and 3 bases, there was a span of 16 bases.

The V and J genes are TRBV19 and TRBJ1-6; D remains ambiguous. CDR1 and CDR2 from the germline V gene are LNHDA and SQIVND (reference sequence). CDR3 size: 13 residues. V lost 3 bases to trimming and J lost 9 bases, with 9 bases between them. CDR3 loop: CASSMGEISPLHF. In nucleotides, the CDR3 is TGTGCCAGTAGTATGGGTGAGATTTCACCCCTCCACTTT.

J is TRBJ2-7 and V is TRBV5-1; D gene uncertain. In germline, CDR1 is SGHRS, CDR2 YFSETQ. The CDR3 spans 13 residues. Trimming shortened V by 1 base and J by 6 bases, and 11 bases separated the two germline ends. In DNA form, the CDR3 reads TGCGCCAGCAGCTTGCAGACGGAGTCCGAGCAGTACTTC. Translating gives CASSLQTESEQYF.

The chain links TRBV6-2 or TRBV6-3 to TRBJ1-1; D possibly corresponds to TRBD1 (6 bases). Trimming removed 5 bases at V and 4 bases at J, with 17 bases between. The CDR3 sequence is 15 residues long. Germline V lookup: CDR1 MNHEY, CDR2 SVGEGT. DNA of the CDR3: TGTGCCAGCAGTGCCCTAACAGGGCCCTCCACTGAAGCTTTCTTT. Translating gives CASSALTGPSTEAFF.

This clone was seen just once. The CDR3 nucleotides read TGTGCCATCCAGGGAGGACAGGGTCGTAACAACTATGGCTACACCTTC. Translation gives CAIQGGQGRNNYGYTF. The chain employs TRBV2 and TRBJ1-2; TRBD1 matches 8 bases. V lost 10 bases to trimming and J lost 2 bases; unmatched junction nucleotides: 15. This CDR3 region has 16 residues. Germline V gene lookup returns CDR1 SNHLY and CDR2 FYNNEI.

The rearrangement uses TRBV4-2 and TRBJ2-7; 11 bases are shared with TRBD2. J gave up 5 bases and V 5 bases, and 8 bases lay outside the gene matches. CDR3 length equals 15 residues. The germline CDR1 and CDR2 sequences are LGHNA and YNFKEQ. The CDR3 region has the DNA TGTGCCAGCAGCTATGGGACTAGCGGTAATGACGAGCAGTACTTC. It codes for CASSYGTSGNDEQYF.